A single sample gave rise to the 25 T cell receptor beta chains below, sequenced in a study of monozygotic twins with inflammatory bowel disease. After re-calling the 5' RACE reads, TCRdb lists one entry per CDR3 protein, DNA absent. The table lists over 150,000 distinct CDR3 sequences. Sequenced material: blood. The receptors stem from a human donor with ulcerative colitis or Crohn's disease, or a healthy co-twin of an affected twin (not recorded which).

The chain employs TRBV2 and TRBJ1-5. The germline V gene encodes CDR1 SNHLY and CDR2 FYNNEI. The CDR3 runs 12 residues. This chain's CDR3 is CASSDRNQPQHF.

This sequence joins TRBV6-1 and TRBJ2-3. Germline CDR1 reads MNHNS; CDR2 reads SASEGT. The CDR3 is made up of 12 amino acids. CDR3 sequence: CASSEAADTQYF.

The genes are TRBV11-2 and TRBJ1-2; TCRdb reports TRBD1, a call that lacks DNA to check it against. The germline V gene encodes CDR1 SGHAT and CDR2 FQNNGV. The CDR3 contains 15 residues. The CDR3 region is CASSSPGQGDYGYTF.

J is TRBJ1-6 and V is TRBV12-3 or TRBV12-4; the D gene TCRdb calls, TRBD1, cannot be checked with no DNA. The CDR3 loop spans 14 amino acids. CDR3 protein: CASSGDRSYSPLHF.

This chain connects TRBV5-1 to TRBJ2-5. CDR3 length: 14 residues. Germline loops: CDR1 SGHRS, CDR2 YFSETQ. The CDR3 spells CASSSGHDQETQYF.

This CDR3 reads CASSFGAGVETQYF. J is TRBJ2-5 and V is TRBV7-2; with no DNA, the TCRdb D assignment of TRBD2 cannot be verified. CDR1 and CDR2 (germline): SGHTA, FQGNSA. CDR3 length: 14 amino acids.

This rearrangement joins TRBV7-9 to TRBJ2-1; TCRdb's D call, TRBD1, is unchecked because there is no DNA. The CDR3 has 16 residues. Germline V gene lookup returns CDR1 SEHNR and CDR2 FQNEAQ (reference sequence). The chain's CDR3 is CASTLRKGQGLNEQFF.

The V gene is TRBV7-2, the J gene TRBJ2-1. Germline V lookup: CDR1 SGHTA, CDR2 FQGNSA. This CDR3 comprises 15 residues. The CDR3 sequence is CASSLAASSYNEQFF.

The chain is built from TRBV20-1 and TRBJ1-5. Germline V CDR1 and CDR2: DFQATT, SNEGSKA (reference sequence). This CDR3 comprises 14 residues. CDR3 region: CSAVTYDSNQPQHF.

The chain links TRBV4-2 to TRBJ2-7. Germline loops: CDR1 LGHNA, CDR2 YNFKEQ. CDR3 length: 13 residues. This CDR3 reads CASSQDLTLLKYF.

V is TRBV12-3 or TRBV12-4 and J is TRBJ1-3. The CDR3 sequence is 13 residues long. The CDR3 sequence: CASSPTGRDTIYF.

This chain connects TRBV9 to TRBJ1-3. The CDR3 sequence is 14 residues long. CDR1 is SGDLS, CDR2 YYNGEE, per germline. CDR3 loop: CASSSGYSGNTIYF.

The chain employs TRBV18 and TRBJ2-7; as DNA is missing, the TRBD1 call by TCRdb cannot be tested. The length of the CDR3 is 15 residues. The V gene's germline CDR1 is KGHSH and CDR2 LQKENI. The CDR3 protein is CASSPLRDRTYEQYF.

V and J are TRBV28 and TRBJ2-7; the TCRdb D gene call, TRBD1, has no DNA to confirm it. The CDR3 sequence is 14 residues long. The germline V gene encodes CDR1 MDHEN and CDR2 SYDVKM. The CDR3 sequence: CASSRTGKIYEQYF.

The V gene is TRBV20-1, the J gene TRBJ2-5; checking the TCRdb D call of TRBD2 is not possible without DNA. The germline V gene encodes CDR1 DFQATT and CDR2 SNEGSKA (reference sequence). CDR3 length: 15 residues. This CDR3 reads CSASGTSGDQETQYF.

The genes are TRBV7-9 and TRBJ2-5; TCRdb's D gene call, TRBD2, goes unchecked for lack of DNA. The length of the CDR3 is 15 residues. Germline CDR1 SEHNR, CDR2 FQNEAQ (reference sequence). This CDR3 reads CASSPGLAYGETQYF.

This rearrangement joins TRBV19 to TRBJ1-2; the D call from TCRdb, TRBD1, cannot be confirmed without DNA. Germline loops: CDR1 LNHDA, CDR2 SQIVND (reference sequence). CDR3 size: 16 residues. The CDR3 sequence: CASSAVGTDTNYGYTF.

The chain couples TRBV20-1 to TRBJ2-2; the TCRdb call, TRBD1, lacks DNA for checking. Germline V gives CDR1 DFQATT, CDR2 SNEGSKA (reference sequence). The CDR3 length is 14 residues. The CDR3 is CSASKQGNTGELFF.

This chain links TRBV12-3 or TRBV12-4 with TRBJ2-7; TCRdb outputs TRBD2, but without DNA this stays unchecked. This CDR3 has 15 residues. The CDR3 loop is CASSPVTSGTYEQYF.

V is TRBV7-2 and J is TRBJ1-1. Looked up from germline, CDR1 is SGHTA and CDR2 is FQGNSA. CDR3 size: 12 residues. The CDR3 loop reads CASSFDFTEAFF.

The rearrangement links TRBV19 to TRBJ1-1; TCRdb selects TRBD1, and the lack of DNA leaves this call unchecked. Germline assignment: CDR1 LNHDA and CDR2 SQIVND (reference sequence). The CDR3 is made up of 15 amino acids. The CDR3: CASSPRDREATEAFF.

The genes are TRBV5-1 and TRBJ1-2; TCRdb names TRBD1, which stays unverified in the absence of DNA. This CDR3 has 15 residues. Germline loops: CDR1 SGHRS, CDR2 YFSETQ. This CDR3 reads CASSLDRVFDYGYTF.

The J gene is TRBJ2-1, the V gene TRBV7-2; TCRdb lists TRBD1, though no DNA is available to test this call. Germline CDR1 SGHTA, CDR2 FQGNSA. This CDR3 comprises 15 residues. CDR3 protein: CASSSGPPAYNEQFF.

The chain employs TRBV19 and TRBJ2-7; with no DNA, the TCRdb D assignment of TRBD1 cannot be verified. Germline V lookup: CDR1 LNHDA, CDR2 SQIVND (reference sequence). CDR3 length: 14 residues. The CDR3 reads CASSIFGQTYEQYF.

V usage is TRBV7-8 and J usage is TRBJ2-1; TCRdb returns TRBD1, unconfirmable since there is no DNA. The CDR3 spans 13 residues. Germline V lookup: CDR1 SGHVS, CDR2 FQNEAQ. CDR3 in amino acids: CASSLGGRGEQFF.